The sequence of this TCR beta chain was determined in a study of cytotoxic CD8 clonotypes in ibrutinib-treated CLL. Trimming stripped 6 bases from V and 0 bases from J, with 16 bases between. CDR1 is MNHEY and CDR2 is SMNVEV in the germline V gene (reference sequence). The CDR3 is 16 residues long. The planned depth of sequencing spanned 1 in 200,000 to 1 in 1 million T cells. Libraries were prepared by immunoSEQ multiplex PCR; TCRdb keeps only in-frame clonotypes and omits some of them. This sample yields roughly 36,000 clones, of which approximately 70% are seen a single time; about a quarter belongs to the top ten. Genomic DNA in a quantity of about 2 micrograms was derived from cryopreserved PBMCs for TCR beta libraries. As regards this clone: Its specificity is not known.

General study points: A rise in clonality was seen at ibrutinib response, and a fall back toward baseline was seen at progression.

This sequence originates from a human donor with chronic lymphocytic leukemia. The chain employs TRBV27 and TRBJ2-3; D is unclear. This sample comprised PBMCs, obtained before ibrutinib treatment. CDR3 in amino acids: CASRKIRLTSTDTQYF. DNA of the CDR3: TGTGCCAGCAGAAAAATCCGACTCACTAGCACAGATACGCAGTATTTT.